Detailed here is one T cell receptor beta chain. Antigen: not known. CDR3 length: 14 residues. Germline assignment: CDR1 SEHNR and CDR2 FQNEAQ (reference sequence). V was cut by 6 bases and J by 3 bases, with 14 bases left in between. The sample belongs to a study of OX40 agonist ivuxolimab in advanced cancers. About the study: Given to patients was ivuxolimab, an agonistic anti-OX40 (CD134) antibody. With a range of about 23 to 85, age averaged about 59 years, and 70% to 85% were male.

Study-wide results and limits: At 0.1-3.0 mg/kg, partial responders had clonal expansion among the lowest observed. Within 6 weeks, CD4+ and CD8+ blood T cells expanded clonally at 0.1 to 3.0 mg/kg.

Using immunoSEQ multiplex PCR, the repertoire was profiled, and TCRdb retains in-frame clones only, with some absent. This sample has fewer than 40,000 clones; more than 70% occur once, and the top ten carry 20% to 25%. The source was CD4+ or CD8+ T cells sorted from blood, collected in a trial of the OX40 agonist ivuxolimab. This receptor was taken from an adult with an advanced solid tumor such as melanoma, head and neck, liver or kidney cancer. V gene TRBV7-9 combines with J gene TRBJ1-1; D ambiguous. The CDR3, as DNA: TGTGCCAGCAGTTTTGGCTTCCGGGACACTGAAGCTTTCTTT. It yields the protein CASSFGFRDTEAFF.